The T cell receptor (beta chain) under discussion was sequenced for a study of T cell clonotyping in hematopoietic cell transplantation. At the level of the study: Recipients' pretransplant samples followed cytoreduction.

This CDR3 is built from 13 residues. V was pared by 6 bases and J by 3 bases, with 3 bases of the junction left unmatched. Germline CDR1 KGHSH, CDR2 LQKENI. The method was immunoSEQ multiplex PCR; TCRdb's version includes in-frame clones alone and lacks a portion of them. The profile shows about 29,000 clones, around three quarters of them singletons. Time point reported: recipient sample about 28 days before transplant, after cytoreduction. The sequence was obtained from a woman younger than 45 with chronic myeloid leukemia. Some clones in this sample may be carry-over from other donors' samples. The chain links TRBV18 to TRBJ1-2; 8 bases line up with TRBD1. The sequencing here drew on peripheral blood mononuclear cells, taken before stem cell transplant. CDR3 sequence reads: CASSMTGDYGYTF. The CDR3 coding sequence is TGTGCCAGCTCCATGACAGGGGACTATGGCTACACCTTC.